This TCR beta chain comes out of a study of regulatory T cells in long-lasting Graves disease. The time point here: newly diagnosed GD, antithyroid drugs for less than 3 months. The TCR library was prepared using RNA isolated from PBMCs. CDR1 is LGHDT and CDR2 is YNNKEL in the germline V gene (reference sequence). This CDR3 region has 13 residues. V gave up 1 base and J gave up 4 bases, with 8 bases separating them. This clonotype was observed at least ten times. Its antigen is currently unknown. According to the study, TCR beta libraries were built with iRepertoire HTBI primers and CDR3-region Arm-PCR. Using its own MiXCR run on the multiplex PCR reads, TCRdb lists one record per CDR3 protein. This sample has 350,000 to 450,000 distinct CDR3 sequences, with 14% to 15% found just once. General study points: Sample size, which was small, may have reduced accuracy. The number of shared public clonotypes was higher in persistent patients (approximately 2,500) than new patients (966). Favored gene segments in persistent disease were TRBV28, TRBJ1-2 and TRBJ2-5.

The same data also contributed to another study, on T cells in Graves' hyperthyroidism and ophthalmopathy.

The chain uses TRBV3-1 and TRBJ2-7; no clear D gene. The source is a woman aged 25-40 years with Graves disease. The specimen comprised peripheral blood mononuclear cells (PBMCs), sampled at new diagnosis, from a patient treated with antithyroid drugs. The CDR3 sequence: CASSQVPGYEQYF. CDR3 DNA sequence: TGTGCCAGCAGCCAAGTGCCGGGTTACGAGCAGTACTTC.